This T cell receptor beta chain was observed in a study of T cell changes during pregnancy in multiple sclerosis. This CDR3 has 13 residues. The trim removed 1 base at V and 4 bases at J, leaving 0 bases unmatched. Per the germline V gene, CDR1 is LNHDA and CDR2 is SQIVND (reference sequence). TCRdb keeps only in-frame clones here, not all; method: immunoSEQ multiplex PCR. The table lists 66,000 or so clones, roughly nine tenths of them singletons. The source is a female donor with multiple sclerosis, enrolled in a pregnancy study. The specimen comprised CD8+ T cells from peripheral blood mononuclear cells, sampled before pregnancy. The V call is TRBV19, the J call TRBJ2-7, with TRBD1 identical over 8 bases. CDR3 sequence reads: CASSIGTGYEQYF. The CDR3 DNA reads TGTGCCAGTAGTATAGGGACAGGGTACGAGCAGTACTTC.